These 2 T cell receptor beta chains were sequenced from one sample in a study of blood T cell repertoires in COVID-19. Some clones are missing from TCRdb's copy, which holds only in-frame ones; the method was immunoSEQ multiplex PCR. Counted here are 120,000 or so clones, about four fifths occurring once; the ten biggest clones make up about 6.3%. Sequencing was carried out using peripheral blood. These TCRs come from a man aged 80 or over with active or convalescent COVID-19.

The chain recombines TRBV29-1 with TRBJ1-4, with 7 nucleotides matching TRBD1. With V trimmed by 5 bases and J by 4 bases, 4 bases remained unmatched. Germline lookup yields CDR1 SQVTM and CDR2 ANQGSEA. The CDR3 is 13 amino acids. As DNA, the CDR3 is TGCAGCGTTAAGGGGGCCTTTAATGAAAAACTGTTTTTT. Residues: CSVKGAFNEKLFF.

V and J are TRBV19 and TRBJ2-7, with 9 bases that match TRBD2. Germline-derived CDR1 and CDR2 are LNHDA and SQIVND (reference sequence). The CDR3 contains 13 residues. V gave up 6 bases and J gave up 2 bases; unmatched junction bases: 2. CDR3 sequence reads: CASRTSGTYEQYF. The CDR3 DNA reads TGTGCCAGTAGGACTAGCGGTACCTACGAGCAGTACTTC.